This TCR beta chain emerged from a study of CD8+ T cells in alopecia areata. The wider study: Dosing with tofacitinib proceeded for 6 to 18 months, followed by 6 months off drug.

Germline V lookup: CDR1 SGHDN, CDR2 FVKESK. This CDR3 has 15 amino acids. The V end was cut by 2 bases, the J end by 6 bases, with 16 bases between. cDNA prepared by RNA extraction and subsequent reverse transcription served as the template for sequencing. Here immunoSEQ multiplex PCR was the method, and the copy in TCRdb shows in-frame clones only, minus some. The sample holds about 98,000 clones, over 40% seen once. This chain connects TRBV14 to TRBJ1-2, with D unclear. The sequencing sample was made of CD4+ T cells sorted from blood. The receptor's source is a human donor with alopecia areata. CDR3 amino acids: CASSQFGLGGNGYTF. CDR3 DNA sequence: TGTGCCAGCAGCCAATTCGGATTGGGAGGAAATGGCTACACCTTC.